This T cell receptor (beta chain) was captured in a study of blood T cells in healthy people across ages. Findings and caveats of the study: In the absence of known donor CMV status, changes in expanded clonotypes were possibly confounded.

The CDR3 has 14 amino acids. The germline V gene has CDR1 MNHEY and CDR2 SMNVEV (reference sequence). The junction had 4 bases not matched to a gene; V was cut back by 5 bases and J by 6 bases. Total RNA, at least 5.5 micrograms per sample, came from PBMCs. The use of a sample-barcoded 5' primer and a J-beta primer mix characterized a second PCR of roughly 7 to 12 cycles. A template-switch adaptor with 12 random nucleotides tagged each cDNA molecule. TCRdb processed the 5' RACE reads anew with MiXCR; each CDR3 protein has one entry. The sample lists hundreds of thousands of distinct CDR3 sequences; under 45% were seen once. As concerns this clonotype: No antigen is known for it.

The chain combines TRBV27 with TRBJ2-1, with 10 bases that match TRBD1. The clonotype originates from a man aged 55 to 70 in good health. The sample taken for sequencing was blood. The DNA of the CDR3 is TGTGCCAGCAGTGACGGGACAGGGGTCAATGAGCAGTTCTTC. This sequence encodes CASSDGTGVNEQFF.